This T cell receptor beta chain is from a study of Tregs in tolerant kidney transplant recipients. Germline V lookup: CDR1 SGHAT, CDR2 FQNNGV. With V trimmed by 4 bases and J by 2 bases, 11 bases remained unmatched. The CDR3 is 16 amino acids. This table comes from immunoSEQ multiplex PCR, and its TCRdb copy is limited to in-frame clones, with some not included. The table shows about 87,000 clones, with 93% occurring only once. Notes on the study in general: Few patients were studied, so findings need validation in larger groups. Changing PCR primers prevented nucleotide comparison between some patients' samples.

Unstimulated Tregs (CD4+CD25+CD127-) and CD4+CD25- non-Tregs were sorted from PBMCs. A remark on this clone: Its antigen is still unknown.

The chain links TRBV11-2 to TRBJ2-7, with TRBD2 matching 7 bases. The sample in question was CD4+ T cells from blood, obtained before the transplant. This receptor was taken from a human donor who received a combined kidney and bone marrow transplant. This CDR3 reads CASSSFGAGYPYEQYF. In nucleotides, the CDR3 is TGTGCCAGCAGCTCCTTTGGAGCGGGGTACCCCTACGAGCAGTACTTC.